This is a list of T cell receptor beta chains from one sample in a study of T cell responses to AZD1222 COVID-19 vaccine. Assay: immunoSEQ multiplex PCR; the TCRdb copy retains only in-frame clones and omits some. The sample holds about 120,000 clones, roughly 89% seen once. The sample was peripheral blood, taken on day 0 of AZD1222 vaccination. The receptors come from an adult in good health. CDR3s include the opening cysteine and the closing phenylalanine or tryptophan. D genes are given only for firm matches. Clone size is given for some rows only: seen once, a few or many times, or a class if the clone is expanded.

v_gene	abundance	j_gene	d_gene	CDR3nt	CDR3aa
TRBV6-6	.	TRBJ1-4	.	TGTGCCTGCCGAGGGGGTGAAAAACTGTTTTTT	CACRGGEKLFF
TRBV5-4	.	TRBJ1-2	.	TGTGCCAGCAGCCCTACAGGGACCTATGGCTACACCTTC	CASSPTGTYGYTF
TRBV30	.	TRBJ1-2	TRBD1	TGTGCCTGGAGTCGACAGGGGTATGGCTACACCTTC	CAWSRQGYGYTF
TRBV18	.	TRBJ1-1	.	TGTGCCAGCTCCCTCCAGGTAGGAACTGAAGCTTTCTTT	CASSLQVGTEAFF
TRBV4-1	.	TRBJ1-1	.	TGCGCCAGCAGCCAAGGATACGGGGAGGCTGGCCCTGAAGCTTTCTTT	CASSQGYGEAGPEAFF
TRBV28	.	TRBJ2-1	.	TGTGCCAGCAGCTCAGTTTACAATGAGCAGTTCTTC	CASSSVYNEQFF
TRBV3-1/TRBV3-2	.	TRBJ1-3	.	TGTGCCAGCAGCCTGACAGGTCAAAGAAACACCATATATTTT	CASSLTGQRNTIYF
TRBV5-4	.	TRBJ2-1	.	TGTGCCAGCAGCTTGGGGCCCAACAATGAGCAGTTCTTC	CASSLGPNNEQFF
TRBV3-1/TRBV3-2	once	TRBJ1-1	.	TGTGCCAGCAGCCGCATGACATTGAACACTGAAGCTTTCTTT	CASSRMTLNTEAFF
TRBV20-1	.	TRBJ2-7	.	TGCAGTGCTACCCGATCCTACGAGCAGTACTTC	CSATRSYEQYF
TRBV7-8	.	TRBJ2-3	TRBD1	TGTGCCTCTTCCCGTGACAGGGCCCGCACAGATACGCAGTATTTT	CASSRDRARTDTQYF
TRBV5-1	once	TRBJ2-1	.	TGCGCCAGCAGCTTGGAGGCAGGGCTGAATGAGCAGTTCTTC	CASSLEAGLNEQFF
TRBV4-2	.	TRBJ1-1	TRBD1	TGTGCCAGCAGCCTCCCAACAGGGGATGGGACTGAAGCTTTCTTT	CASSLPTGDGTEAFF
TRBV23-1	.	TRBJ2-7	TRBD1	TGCGCCAGCAGGACAGGGGGCGGGTACGAGCAGTACTTC	CASRTGGGYEQYF
TRBV5-1	.	TRBJ1-1	.	TGCGCCAGCAGCCCTGCCGGCGGGGTACCGGGGAACACTGAAGCTTTCTTT	CASSPAGGVPGNTEAFF
TRBV5-1	.	TRBJ2-6	TRBD1	TGCGCCAGCAGCGACCGACAGGGTTCGGTCCTGACTTTC	CASSDRQGSVLTF
TRBV7-3	once	TRBJ1-2	TRBD1	TGTGCCAGCAGCTCAGGGACAGGGAATGGCTACACCTTC	CASSSGTGNGYTF
TRBV18	.	TRBJ1-4	.	TGTGCCAGCTCACCGCGGGGACCTGGTGAAAAACTGTTTTTT	CASSPRGPGEKLFF
TRBV24-1	.	TRBJ1-2	.	TGTGCCACCAGTGATTCGGACAGTTCAGGCTACACCTTC	CATSDSDSSGYTF
TRBV21-1	.	TRBJ2-2	.	TGTGCCAGCAGCAAAGAGGGGGCTATGGGCACCGGGGAGCTGTTTTTT	CASSKEGAMGTGELFF
TRBV7-9	.	TRBJ2-1	.	TGTGCCAGCAGTCCAAAAAGTTCCTCCGGCCCTGGCTCCTACAATGAGCAGTTCTTC	CASSPKSSSGPGSYNEQFF
TRBV5-1	.	TRBJ2-1	TRBD1	TGCGCCAGCAGCTCCGCCGGGACAGGGGGCCACAATGAGCAGTTCTTC	CASSSAGTGGHNEQFF
TRBV5-1	.	TRBJ1-2	.	TGCGCCAGCAGCCAGGGACCCAACTATGGCTACACCTTC	CASSQGPNYGYTF
TRBV18	once	TRBJ2-5	TRBD2	TGTGCCAGCTCACCCCTTAGGATCCGGGAGGTGTCAGAGACCCAGTACTTC	CASSPLRIREVSETQYF
TRBV7-9	.	TRBJ1-1	TRBD1	TGTGCCAGCAGCTCGCAACAGGGGGCAGGGACTGAAGCTTTCTTT	CASSSQQGAGTEAFF
TRBV7-3	.	TRBJ2-1	TRBD2	TGTGCCAGCAGCTTAACGCTAGCGGGGGTATACAATGAGCAGTTCTTC	CASSLTLAGVYNEQFF
TRBV28	.	TRBJ1-4	TRBD1	TGTGCCAGCAGTTTCCGACAGGGGAGGGAAAAACTGTTTTTT	CASSFRQGREKLFF
TRBV2	.	TRBJ2-3	.	TGTGCCAGCACTGAAGAGGGGTTCACAGATACGCAGTATTTT	CASTEEGFTDTQYF
TRBV29-1	.	TRBJ2-4	TRBD2	TGCAGCGTTGAAGTAGCGGGGGTGGGATTCGGGAACATTCAGTACTTC	CSVEVAGVGFGNIQYF
TRBV6-5	once	TRBJ1-2	.	TGTGCCAGCAGGGACACGGCTAACTATGGCTACACCTTC	CASRDTANYGYTF
TRBV2	.	TRBJ2-1	TRBD2	TGTGCCAGCAGTCCTCGGACTAGCGGCTACAATGAGCAGTTCTTC	CASSPRTSGYNEQFF
TRBV11-2	.	TRBJ1-4	.	TGTGCCAGCAGCTCTCAGTCGGGAGTCAAGGGTGAAAAACTGTTTTTT	CASSSQSGVKGEKLFF
TRBV6-5	.	TRBJ2-2	TRBD1	TGTGCCAGCAGTTCAACAGGGGGGACCACCGGGGAGCTGTTTTTT	CASSSTGGTTGELFF
TRBV20-1	.	TRBJ1-4	.	TGCAGTGCTAGTGACAGCTACAATGAAAAACTGTTTTTT	CSASDSYNEKLFF
TRBV20-1	once	TRBJ1-2	.	TGCAGTGCTAGAGACCCCAGAGGCTTC	CSARDPRGF
TRBV14	.	TRBJ1-2	.	TGTGCCAGCAGCCAAGATATCGGCCAGCCTAGTGGCTACACCTTC	CASSQDIGQPSGYTF
TRBV5-1	.	TRBJ2-3	.	TGCGCCAGCAGCTCCCTGCAGCGCGACATCGCAGATACGCAGTATTTT	CASSSLQRDIADTQYF
TRBV7-8	.	TRBJ2-7	TRBD2	TGTGCCAGCAGCTTAGAGCAACGGGAGGACCGCTACGAGCAGTACTTC	CASSLEQREDRYEQYF
TRBV6-5	.	TRBJ2-7	.	TGTGCCAGCAGTTACTCGTACACAGAATACGAGCAGTACTTC	CASSYSYTEYEQYF
TRBV5-6	.	TRBJ2-3	.	TGTGCCAGCAGGTATAAGGGGGGGACAGATACGCAGTATTTT	CASRYKGGTDTQYF
TRBV5-1	.	TRBJ1-1	.	TGCGCCAGCAGCTTGGAGTCCTCGGGGGCTACTGAAGCTTTCTTT	CASSLESSGATEAFF
TRBV5-6	.	TRBJ1-1	.	TGTGCCAGCAGCTCTGGTGGGGGTGACACTGAAGCTTTCTTT	CASSSGGGDTEAFF
TRBV10-3	.	TRBJ2-1	TRBD2	TGTGCCATCAGTGGCCCTAGCGGGAGCTCCTACAATGAGCAGTTCTTC	CAISGPSGSSYNEQFF
TRBV30	few	TRBJ1-3	.	TGTGCCTGGAGTGTACCTAGAGGGGTAGACGGAAACACCATATATTTT	CAWSVPRGVDGNTIYF
TRBV7-2	.	TRBJ2-7	TRBD1	TGTGCCAGCAGCTTCCGACAGGGGGCCTACGAGCAGTACTTC	CASSFRQGAYEQYF
TRBV7-9	.	TRBJ2-1	.	TGTGCCAGCAGCTTATGGGACACGCAGTTCTTC	CASSLWDTQFF
TRBV14	.	TRBJ1-2	.	TGTGCCAGCAGCCCCAAAAGGTCCGGATATGGCTACACCTTC	CASSPKRSGYGYTF
TRBV6-5	.	TRBJ1-2	.	TGTGCCAGCAGTTACTCGCCTCTGGCAGCTCAGTATGGCTACACCTTC	CASSYSPLAAQYGYTF
TRBV6-5	few	TRBJ2-7	.	TGTGCCAGCAGAACTCCCCGGGCCGACCCCTACGAGCAGTACTTC	CASRTPRADPYEQYF
TRBV12-3/TRBV12-4	.	TRBJ1-1	TRBD1	TGTGCCAGCAGCGGGGACAGGGTTTCCATCGACTTT	CASSGDRVSIDF
TRBV20-1	.	TRBJ2-3	TRBD2	TGCAGTGCTAGTGGACTAGCGGGGGGGGCTAGCACAGATACGCAGTATTTT	CSASGLAGGASTDTQYF
TRBV30	.	TRBJ1-3	.	TGTGCCTGTAGAACTAAGCTGAGCTCTGGAAACACCATATATTTT	CACRTKLSSGNTIYF